This T cell receptor (beta chain) is from a study of cytomegalovirus exposure and HLA in healthy donors (dated by TCRdb to about 2017). The study in broad terms: An earlier analysis of some 550 of the donors reported 250 to 300 Gb of sequence data and roughly 110 million unique TCR beta sequences from roughly 200 million T cells. An early release covering more than 500 HLA-typed donors comprised approximately 300 gigabases of sequencing data and some 79 million unique TCR sequences. Of the 398 genotyped donors, about 80% fell in the genetic ancestry cluster associated with self-reported Caucasian donors. The study aimed to test whether cataloging public T cell receptors could reveal signatures of past pathogen exposure. The T cell repertoires of 666 subjects were profiled by immunosequencing and related to cytomegalovirus serostatus. A separate validation cohort of 100 to 150 different subjects was used in addition to the roughly 620-subject first cohort. The study combined high-throughput TCR immunosequencing, statistical association of individual TCRs with disease status, and machine learning to predict cytomegalovirus infection status. To study patterns of TCR occurrence, a later analysis re-analyzed previously published TCR beta repertoires from more than 550 donors and added high-resolution HLA genotyping. Rather than drawing on any new phenotypic data, the later analysis identified candidate immune exposures from TCR beta sequences and the way those sequences occurred across donors. An earlier analysis of 587 of the donors used high-throughput TCR beta sequencing to judge whether each TCR beta V gene segment behaved as functional or pseudogenic. Donor age, sex, ethnicity and CMV serostatus were compiled together with the repertoire data. Genome-wide SNP genotypes for about 55% of the roughly 670 donors were used in a later genetic analysis, which treated that subset as a discovery cohort. Every repertoire in the discovery cohort had been generated on one and the same sequencing platform. HLA typing covered class I and class II loci at four-digit resolution. Typing coverage differed by locus: A, B, C, DRB1 and DQB1 were typed in roughly 620-630 donors, DQA1 in 500 to 550, DPA1 in roughly 590, and DPB1 in approximately 450. Four or five DR-DQ haplotypes were handled as single units for association and clustering because linkage in the cohort was strong. Among about 370 genotyped donors of the cohort, an average of approximately 240,000 unique TCR beta nucleotide sequences was sequenced per donor, of which roughly 17% were non-productive. Points the paper makes about the study in general: A group of highly shared sequence variants was considered likely to be a technical artifact of the sequencing pipeline. In a later analysis, TCR association rates were found to vary across HLA loci, with the most associated TCRs seen for DRB1 alleles and the fewest for HLA-C alleles. The authors suggested that the approach could potentially be extended to other disease states and immunological phenotypes. The study gave a list of about 170 TCR beta chains associated with cytomegalovirus. In a later analysis, HLA-associated TCR beta chains were found to be more clonally expanded and to have lower generation probabilities than equally common non-associated chains. Linkage disequilibrium might explain the correlated functional status among segregating V segments, but an unknown experimental factor could not be excluded. Most TCR sequences were seen in very few donors, while some public TCRs were found in many individuals. Several of the top co-occurrence clusters appeared to be linked to parvovirus B19, influenza, CMV and Epstein-Barr virus, according to a later analysis. Because counts were too low, 15 to 20 rarely observed V segments, including chromosome 9 orphons, were excluded from the earlier analysis of 587 of the donors. In an earlier analysis of several hundred of the donors, most TCR beta V segments were observed in productive rearrangements about 90% or about 30% of the time, broadly matching IMGT annotations. Three of the identified cytomegalovirus-associated TCR beta chains were confirmed in vitro to be specific for cytomegalovirus antigens. A later genetic analysis reported fewer N-insertions in productive TCRs among donors in an Asian-associated ancestry cluster than the approximately 670-donor mean. When HLA alleles, especially DR and DQ, strongly co-occurred, TCR associations were difficult to assign to individual alleles. Presence/absence analyses assumed roughly uniform sequencing depth across donors, an assumption that may not hold. The classifier was reported to diagnose cytomegalovirus status with high specificity and sensitivity in both the original and validation cohorts. The cohort was sequenced for TCR beta chains only, and without alpha or paired-chain data the features that could be detected were limited. Specific HLA alleles were associated with 15,000 to 20,000 TCR beta sequences at a false discovery rate of 0.05 in a later analysis. According to a later analysis, most CMV-associated TCR beta chains appeared to be HLA-restricted, and the HLA associations seemed to be driven largely by CMV exposure. In a later genetic analysis, a missense DCLRE1C variant was associated with V-gene and J-gene trimming of TCR beta chains, and the association was replicated in an independent cohort. Because HLA typing was missing for some donors at each locus, association tests included only the typed subset. A further reported finding was that TCR beta sequences accurately predicted the HLA-A and HLA-B alleles for most subjects in the first cohort. CMV serostatus was the only immune exposure information available for the cohort.

The cohort comprised hundreds of healthy bone marrow donors. Cohort members were all nominally healthy when sampled, although unrecorded immune exposures were likely present. The donor tested CMV seropositive and was one of the 289 seropositive cohort members. A peripheral blood sample was provided by each donor, and peripheral blood mononuclear cells were used for TCR beta sequencing. The Qiagen DNeasy Blood Extraction Kit was used to extract genomic DNA from the blood cell samples. Note on this clone: Its antigen is unknown. Base-call qualities are not available, and no considerably larger clone is one nucleotide away.

Library preparation employed the immunoSEQ multiplex PCR assay. For the multiplex PCR, a mixture combining 60 forward primers for TCR Vbeta segments and 13 reverse primers for TCR Jbeta segments was used. Amplification of the CDR3 region of rearranged TCR beta genes was performed with a multiplex PCR assay on genomic DNA. On the Illumina HiSeq System, the amplified TCR beta libraries were sequenced as 87-base-pair reads. In the authors' own workflow: A later analysis counted approximately 76 million unique TCR beta chains across the 666 repertoires, and 10 million to 12 million of these chains were shared by at least two donors. A nearest-neighbor algorithm error-corrected the raw reads and collapsed the reads into unique sequences, merging closely related sequences to remove PCR and sequencing errors. To assign V, D and J gene segments, CDR3 sequences were aligned to IMGT reference sequences. For a sequence to be retained, a match of at least six nucleotides to both a V gene segment and a J gene segment was required. Rearrangements were classified as productive when the CDR3 lacked stop codons and remained in frame with V and J, and all other rearrangements were classified as non-productive. Following IMGT convention, CDR3 was defined as the stretch from the second conserved V-encoded cysteine up to the conserved J-encoded phenylalanine. The earlier analysis of some 550 of the donors excluded any sequence lacking an unambiguous match to a single V gene segment. An earlier analysis of a few hundred of the donors classified V segments as functional when productive rearrangements were above 56.7% and as segregating when the standard deviation between donors was above 5%. A statistical classification framework was built to diagnose cytomegalovirus status from the catalog of TCR beta chain sequences. In a later analysis, TCR nucleotide sequences were compared against IMGT/GENE-DB human TR gene sequences so that V and J genes could be assigned. A later analysis assigned CDR3 sequences and most-parsimonious VDJ recombination scenarios with the TCRdist pipeline. In a later analysis, every TCR beta chain was defined by the combination of its CDR3 amino acid sequence and its V-gene family, and reads without a unique V-gene family were dropped. As a way to deal with suspected cross-contamination and a sequencing artifact, a later analysis dropped roughly 600 nucleotide sequences that were highly shared and had low generation probability. In a later analysis, a clonal expansion index was calculated for each public chain from normalized within-repertoire ranks of inferred template counts. Generation probabilities in a later analysis came from a VDJ recombination model fitted to out-of-frame rearrangements, and those results were checked against IGoR. A later analysis scored TCR-TCR, TCR-HLA and TCR-CMV co-occurrence with hypergeometric tests, applying a repertoire-size bias correction to TCR pairs. In a later analysis, false discovery rates were estimated by permuting HLA or CMV assignments 20 times. In a later analysis, co-occurring TCRs were grouped using DBSCAN, and TCRdist sequence similarity was added for clustering within HLA-allele-positive subsets. For co-occurrence clustering, repertoires with fewer than 30,000 or more than 120,000 public chains were excluded, along with several repertoires with anomalous nucleotide sharing. TCRdb limited this immuneACCESS table to in-frame rearrangements with V and J called. A share of clones is missing; checked studies link under half to unresolved V genes, and the rest is unexplained. V and J calls plus clone size are reproduced from that table; the DNA served to infer D and trimming. The sample yields around 120,000 clones; around 60% were counted once. The ten largest clones capture just under 9.5% of the sample.

The sequence was collected from a woman between 40 and 55 years old in good health and CMV-seropositive. The source material was PBMCs.

The sequence in DNA is TGTGCCAGCAGTACGAACACAGGGATTGGCGAGCAGTACTTC. The encoded protein is CASSTNTGIGEQYF. This receptor chain uses TRBV6-5 and TRBJ2-7; matching of 6 bases hints at TRBD1 as the D gene. The germline ends are 17 bases apart after V is trimmed by 5 bases and J by 6 bases. The CDR3 holds 14 amino acids from the cysteine to the phenylalanine. This entry keeps only the CDR3 DNA: 42 bases, framed from base 1. The germline V gene supplies CDR1 MNHEY and CDR2 SVGAGI.